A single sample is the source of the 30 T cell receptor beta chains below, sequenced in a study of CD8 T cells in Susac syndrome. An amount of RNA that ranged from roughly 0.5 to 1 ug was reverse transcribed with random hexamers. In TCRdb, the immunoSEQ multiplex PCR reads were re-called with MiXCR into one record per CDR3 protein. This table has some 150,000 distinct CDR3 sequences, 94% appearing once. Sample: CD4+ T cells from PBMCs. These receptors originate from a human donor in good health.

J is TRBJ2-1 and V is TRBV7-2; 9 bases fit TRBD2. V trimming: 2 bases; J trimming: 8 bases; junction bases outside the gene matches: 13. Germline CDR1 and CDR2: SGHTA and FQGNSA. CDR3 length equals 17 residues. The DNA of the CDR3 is TGTGCCAGCAGCTTAACCCGCTCTAGCGGGAATAACGATGAGCAGTTCTTC. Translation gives CASSLTRSSGNNDEQFF.

The CDR3 nucleotides are TGTGCCACCGCCGCGGGGCCACGCGACGAGCAGTACTTC. It specifies CATAAGPRDEQYF. The rearrangement uses TRBV15 and TRBJ2-7; maybe TRBD2 (6 bases). V lost 8 bases and J lost 5, with 16 bases in between. The CDR3 loop spans 13 amino acids. From germline, CDR1 is LNHNV and CDR2 YYDKDF (reference sequence).

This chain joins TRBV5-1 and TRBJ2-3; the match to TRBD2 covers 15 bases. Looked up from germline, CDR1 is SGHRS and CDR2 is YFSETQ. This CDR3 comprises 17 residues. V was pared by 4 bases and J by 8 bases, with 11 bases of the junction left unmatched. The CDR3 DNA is TGCGCCAGCAGCCCCGGACTAGCGGGAGGGGAGGTCGGTACGCAGTATTTT. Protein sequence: CASSPGLAGGEVGTQYF.

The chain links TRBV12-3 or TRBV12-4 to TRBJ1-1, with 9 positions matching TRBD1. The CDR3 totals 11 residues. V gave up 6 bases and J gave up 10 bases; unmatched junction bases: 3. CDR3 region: CASRDRGSAFF. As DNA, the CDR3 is TGTGCCAGCAGGGACAGGGGATCAGCTTTCTTT.

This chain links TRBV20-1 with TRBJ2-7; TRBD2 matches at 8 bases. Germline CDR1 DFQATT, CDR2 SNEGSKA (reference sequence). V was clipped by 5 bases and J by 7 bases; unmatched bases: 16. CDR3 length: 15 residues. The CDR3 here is CSAPRGGAGVGEQYF. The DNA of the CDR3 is TGCAGTGCTCCCCGGGGTGGAGCGGGAGTAGGTGAGCAGTACTTC.

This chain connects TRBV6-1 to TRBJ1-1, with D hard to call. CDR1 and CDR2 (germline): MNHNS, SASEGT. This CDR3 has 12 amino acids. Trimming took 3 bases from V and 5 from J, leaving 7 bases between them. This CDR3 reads CASSEPGTEAFF. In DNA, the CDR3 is TGTGCCAGCAGTGAGCCCGGTACTGAAGCTTTCTTT.

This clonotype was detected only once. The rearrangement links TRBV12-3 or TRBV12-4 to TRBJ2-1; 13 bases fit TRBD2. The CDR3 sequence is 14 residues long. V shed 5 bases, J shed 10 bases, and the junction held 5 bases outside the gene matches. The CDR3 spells CASSRTSGSKEQFF. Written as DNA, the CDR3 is TGTGCCAGCAGTCGGACTAGCGGGAGTAAAGAGCAGTTCTTC.

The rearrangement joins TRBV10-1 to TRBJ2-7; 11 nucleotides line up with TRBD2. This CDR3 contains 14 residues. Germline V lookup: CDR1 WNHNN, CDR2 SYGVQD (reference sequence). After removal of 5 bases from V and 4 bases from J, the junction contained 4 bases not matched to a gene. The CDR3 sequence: CASSPTSGRYEQYF. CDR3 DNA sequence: TGCGCCAGCAGTCCAACTAGCGGGAGATACGAGCAGTACTTC.

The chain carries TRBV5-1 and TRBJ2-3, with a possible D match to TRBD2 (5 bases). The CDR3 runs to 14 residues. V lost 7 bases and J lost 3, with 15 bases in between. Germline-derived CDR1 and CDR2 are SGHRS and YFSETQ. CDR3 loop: CASLPGIKTDTQYF. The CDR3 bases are TGCGCCAGCTTACCGGGGATTAAGACAGATACGCAGTATTTT.

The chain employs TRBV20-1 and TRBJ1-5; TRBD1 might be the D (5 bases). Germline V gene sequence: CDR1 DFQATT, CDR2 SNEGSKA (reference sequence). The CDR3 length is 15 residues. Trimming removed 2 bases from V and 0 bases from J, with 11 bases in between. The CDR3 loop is CSARKGDYSNQPQHF. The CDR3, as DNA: TGCAGTGCTAGAAAAGGGGATTATAGCAATCAGCCCCAGCATTTT.

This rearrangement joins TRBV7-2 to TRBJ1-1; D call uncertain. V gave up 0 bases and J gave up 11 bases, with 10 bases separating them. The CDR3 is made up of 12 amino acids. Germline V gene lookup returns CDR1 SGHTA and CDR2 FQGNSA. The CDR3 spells CASSLATAGAFF. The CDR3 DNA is TGTGCCAGCAGCTTAGCCACGGCCGGGGCTTTCTTT.

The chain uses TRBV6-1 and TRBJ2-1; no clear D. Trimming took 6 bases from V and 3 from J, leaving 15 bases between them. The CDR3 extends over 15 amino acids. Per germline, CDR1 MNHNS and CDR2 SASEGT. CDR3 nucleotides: TGTGCCAGCAGGAACAGTCGGCAAGGCTACAATGAGCAGTTCTTC. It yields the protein CASRNSRQGYNEQFF.

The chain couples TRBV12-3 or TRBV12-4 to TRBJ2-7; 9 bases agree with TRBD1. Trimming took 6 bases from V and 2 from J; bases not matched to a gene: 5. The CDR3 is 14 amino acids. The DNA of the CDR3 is TGTGCCAGCAGCCGACAGGGGGTAACCTACGAGCAGTACTTC. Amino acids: CASSRQGVTYEQYF.

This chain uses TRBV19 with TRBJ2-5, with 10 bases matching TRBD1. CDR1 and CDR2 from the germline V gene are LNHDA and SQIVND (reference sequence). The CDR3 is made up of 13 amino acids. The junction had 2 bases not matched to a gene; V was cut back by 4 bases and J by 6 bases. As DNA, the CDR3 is TGTGCCAGTAGTACGACAGGGGGCAAGACCCAGTACTTC. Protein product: CASSTTGGKTQYF.

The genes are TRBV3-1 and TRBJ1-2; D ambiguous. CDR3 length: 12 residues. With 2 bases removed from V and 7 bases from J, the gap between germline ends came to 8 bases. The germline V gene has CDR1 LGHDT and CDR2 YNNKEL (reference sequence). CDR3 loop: CASSQTSGGYTF. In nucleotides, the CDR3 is TGTGCCAGCAGCCAAACTAGCGGTGGCTACACCTTC.

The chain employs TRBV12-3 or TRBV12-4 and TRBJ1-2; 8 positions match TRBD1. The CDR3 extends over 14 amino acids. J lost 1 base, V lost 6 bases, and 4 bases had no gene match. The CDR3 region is CASSMTGVNYGYTF. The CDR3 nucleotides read TGTGCCAGCAGCATGACAGGGGTTAACTATGGCTACACCTTC.

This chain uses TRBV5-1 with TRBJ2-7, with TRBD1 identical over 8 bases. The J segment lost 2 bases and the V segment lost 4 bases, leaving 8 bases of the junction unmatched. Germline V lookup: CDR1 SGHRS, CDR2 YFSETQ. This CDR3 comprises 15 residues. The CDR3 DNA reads TGCGCCAGCAGCCTAATAGGGACAGGACCCTACGAGCAGTACTTC. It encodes CASSLIGTGPYEQYF.

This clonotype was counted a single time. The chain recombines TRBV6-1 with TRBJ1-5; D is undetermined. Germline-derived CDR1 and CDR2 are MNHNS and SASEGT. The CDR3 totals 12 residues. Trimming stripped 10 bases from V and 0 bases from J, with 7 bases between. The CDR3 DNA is TGTGCCACCCAAATTAGCAATCAGCCCCAGCATTTT. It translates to CATQISNQPQHF.

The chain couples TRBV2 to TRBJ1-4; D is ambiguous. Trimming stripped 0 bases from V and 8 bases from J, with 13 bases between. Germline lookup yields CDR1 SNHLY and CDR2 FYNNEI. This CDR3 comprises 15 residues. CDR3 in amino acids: CASSEARVVGEKLFF. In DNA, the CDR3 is TGTGCCAGCAGTGAAGCGCGGGTTGTAGGAGAAAAACTGTTTTTT.

In DNA, the CDR3 is TGTGCCAGCAGTCTCCAGGGGAGTAGTGAAAAACTGTTTTTT. It is translated as CASSLQGSSEKLFF. The chain recombines TRBV3-1 with TRBJ1-4; D possibly corresponds to TRBD1 (6 bases). The germline CDR1 and CDR2 sequences are LGHDT and YNNKEL (reference sequence). With 6 bases removed from V and 7 bases from J, the gap between germline ends came to 15 bases. CDR3 size: 14 residues.

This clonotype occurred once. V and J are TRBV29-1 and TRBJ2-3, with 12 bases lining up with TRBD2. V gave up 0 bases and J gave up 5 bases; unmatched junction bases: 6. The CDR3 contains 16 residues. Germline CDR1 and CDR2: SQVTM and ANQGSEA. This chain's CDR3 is CSVEDLAGGQKDTQYF. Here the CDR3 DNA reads TGCAGCGTTGAAGATCTAGCGGGAGGGCAAAAAGATACGCAGTATTTT.

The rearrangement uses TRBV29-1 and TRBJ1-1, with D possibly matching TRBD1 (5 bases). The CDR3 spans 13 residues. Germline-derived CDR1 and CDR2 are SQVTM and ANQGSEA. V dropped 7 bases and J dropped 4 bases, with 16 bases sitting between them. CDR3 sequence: CSATGGGATEAFF. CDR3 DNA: TGCAGCGCGACGGGGGGTGGTGCCACTGAAGCTTTCTTT.

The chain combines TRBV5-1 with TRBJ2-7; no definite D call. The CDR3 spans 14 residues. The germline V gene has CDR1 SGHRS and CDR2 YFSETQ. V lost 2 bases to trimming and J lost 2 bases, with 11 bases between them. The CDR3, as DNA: TGCGCCAGCAGCTTAGGAGACACGACCTACGAGCAGTACTTC. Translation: CASSLGDTTYEQYF. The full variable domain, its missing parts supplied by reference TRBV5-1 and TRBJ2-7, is KAGVTQTPRYLIKTRGQQVTLSCSPISGHRSVSWYQQTPGQGLQFLFEYFSETQRNKGNFPGRFSGRQFSNSRSEMNVSTLELGDSALYLCASSLGDTTYEQYFGPGTRLTVT.

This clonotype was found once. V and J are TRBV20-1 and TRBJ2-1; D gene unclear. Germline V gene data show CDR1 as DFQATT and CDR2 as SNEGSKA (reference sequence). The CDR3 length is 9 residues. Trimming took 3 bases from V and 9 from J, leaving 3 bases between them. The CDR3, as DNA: TGCAGTGCTAGCCGTGAGCAGTTCTTC. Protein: CSASREQFF.

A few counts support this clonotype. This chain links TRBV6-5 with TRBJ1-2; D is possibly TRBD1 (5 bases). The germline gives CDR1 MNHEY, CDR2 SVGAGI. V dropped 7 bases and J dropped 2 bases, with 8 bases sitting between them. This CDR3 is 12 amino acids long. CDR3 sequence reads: CASKAGNYGYTF. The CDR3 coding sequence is TGTGCCAGCAAGGCAGGGAACTATGGCTACACCTTC.

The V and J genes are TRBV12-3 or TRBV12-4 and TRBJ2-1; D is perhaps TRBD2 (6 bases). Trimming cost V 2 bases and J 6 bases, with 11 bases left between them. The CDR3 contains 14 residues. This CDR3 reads CASSLSGSGNEQFF. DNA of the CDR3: TGTGCCAGCAGTTTATCCGGGAGCGGCAATGAGCAGTTCTTC.

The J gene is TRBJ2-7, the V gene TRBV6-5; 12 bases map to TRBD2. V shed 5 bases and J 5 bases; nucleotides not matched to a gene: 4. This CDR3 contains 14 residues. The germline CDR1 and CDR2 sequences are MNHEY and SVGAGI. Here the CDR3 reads CASSRASGRDEQYF. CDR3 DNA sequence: TGTGCCAGCAGTCGAGCTAGCGGGAGGGACGAGCAGTACTTC.

In DNA, the CDR3 is TGTGCCAGCGTCCCCCCCGGGACTTCGTCCTACAATGAGCAGTTCTTC. This gives the protein CASVPPGTSSYNEQFF. The V and J genes are TRBV6-6 and TRBJ2-1, with D possibly being TRBD2 (6 bases). The germline V gene encodes CDR1 MNHNY and CDR2 SVGAGI (reference sequence). The CDR3 extends over 16 amino acids. Trimming took 8 bases from V and 1 from J, leaving 18 bases between them.

CDR3 loop: CASSFSLPGSSYEQYF. DNA for the CDR3: TGTGCCAGCAGTTTCTCCCTCCCAGGGAGCTCCTACGAGCAGTACTTC. The chain uses TRBV28 and TRBJ2-7; D could derive from TRBD1 or TRBD2 (5 bases each). Trimming stripped 3 bases from V and 0 bases from J, with 15 bases between. This CDR3 comprises 16 residues. The germline V gene encodes CDR1 MDHEN and CDR2 SYDVKM.

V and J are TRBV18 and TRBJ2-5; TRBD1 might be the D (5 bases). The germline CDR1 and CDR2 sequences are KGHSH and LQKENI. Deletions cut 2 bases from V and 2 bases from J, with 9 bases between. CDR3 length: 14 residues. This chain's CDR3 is CASSPEAGQETQYF. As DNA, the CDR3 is TGTGCCAGCTCACCAGAGGCAGGGCAAGAGACCCAGTACTTC.